This TCR beta chain was found in a study of blood T cell repertoires in COVID-19. Study-wide background: Acute-phase and convalescent COVID-19 samples originated in the United States, Italy and Spain.

Study processing details: Reference gene primer amplification gave estimated nucleated cell counts. This table comes from immunoSEQ multiplex PCR, and its TCRdb copy is limited to in-frame clones, with some not included. V, J and clone size are those of that table, while D and trimming were read from the DNA. The table has tens of thousands of clones, 75% to 90% seen once. The CDR3 is made up of 13 amino acids. The V end lost 1 base, the J end lost 5 bases, and 8 bases lay between the germline ends. Germline V lookup: CDR1 MNHNS, CDR2 SASEGT. This sequence was found in an elderly woman with acute or convalescent COVID-19. Specimen: peripheral blood. The rearrangement joins TRBV6-1 to TRBJ2-5; D is undetermined. The CDR3 is CASSEEEAETQYF. CDR3 sequence (DNA): TGTGCCAGCAGTGAAGAAGAGGCGGAGACCCAGTACTTC.